The 32 T cell receptor beta chains below come from one sample, sequenced in a study of cytomegalovirus exposure and HLA in healthy donors. A multiplex PCR was run with 60 Vbeta primers and 13 Jbeta primers. Some clones are missing from TCRdb's copy, which holds only in-frame ones; the method was immunoSEQ multiplex PCR. The listing contains under 45,000 clones. Sequencing used PBMCs. The receptor set was obtained from a male donor in good health and CMV-seronegative.

The chain couples TRBV30 to TRBJ2-5, with D possibly being TRBD2 (6 bases). The CDR3 contains 12 residues. The ends were cut back, 5 bases at V and 2 bases at J, with 9 bases in the middle. Germline CDR1 GTSNPN, CDR2 SVGIG (reference sequence). CDR3 amino acids: CAWGGIQETQYF. CDR3 DNA sequence: TGTGCCTGGGGGGGGATTCAAGAGACCCAGTACTTC.

This chain links TRBV13 with TRBJ2-5; no clear D gene. The CDR3 length is 13 residues. V gave up 1 base and J gave up 5 bases, with 8 bases separating them. CDR1 is PRHDT and CDR2 is FYEKMQ in the germline V gene (reference sequence). CDR3 amino acids: CASSLVFAETQYF. DNA of the CDR3: TGTGCCAGCAGCTTAGTGTTCGCGGAGACCCAGTACTTC.

This chain connects TRBV5-6 to TRBJ1-5; D remains unclear. Germline values: CDR1 SGHDT, CDR2 YYEEEE. With 0 bases removed from V and 0 bases from J, the gap between germline ends came to 10 bases. The CDR3 is made up of 16 amino acids. The CDR3 region is CASSLGGGPSNQPQHF. CDR3 in DNA: TGTGCCAGCAGCTTGGGAGGAGGGCCTAGCAATCAGCCCCAGCATTTT.

The chain combines TRBV7-2 with TRBJ1-5; possibly TRBD1 for D (6 bases). The V end lost 3 bases, the J end lost 4 bases, and 13 bases lay between the germline ends. Germline-derived CDR1 and CDR2 are SGHTA and FQGNSA. The CDR3 covers 15 residues. CDR3 bases: TGTGCCAGCAGCTTTGGGGGACATTTAAATCAGCCCCAGCATTTT. The encoded protein is CASSFGGHLNQPQHF.

V is TRBV18 and J is TRBJ2-2; D is perhaps TRBD1 (6 bases). Germline CDR1 reads KGHSH; CDR2 reads LQKENI. The germline V and J ends were trimmed by 2 bases and 9 bases, with 16 bases remaining between them. This CDR3 is 15 amino acids long. CDR3 residues: CASSPDNRVGRELFF. The CDR3 nucleotides are TGTGCCAGCTCACCAGATAACAGGGTCGGCAGGGAGCTGTTTTTT.

The rearrangement links TRBV5-6 to TRBJ2-3; 15 bases are a match to TRBD2. The CDR3 extends over 19 amino acids. The ends lost 5 bases at V and 0 bases at J; junction bases unmatched: 10. Per germline, CDR1 SGHDT and CDR2 YYEEEE. CDR3 region: CASSGTSGGPAWSTDTQYF. DNA for the CDR3: TGTGCCAGCAGTGGGACTAGCGGGGGGCCGGCCTGGAGCACAGATACGCAGTATTTT.

This sequence joins TRBV5-1 and TRBJ1-6, with D perhaps matching TRBD1 (6 bases). The CDR3 sequence is 15 residues long. The germline gives CDR1 SGHRS, CDR2 YFSETQ. Trimming took 0 bases from V and 9 from J, leaving 13 bases between them. The CDR3: CASSLEWGPGSPLHF. As DNA, the CDR3 is TGCGCCAGCAGCTTGGAATGGGGGCCAGGTTCACCCCTCCACTTT.

This sequence joins TRBV7-9 and TRBJ2-7, with 8 bases fitting TRBD2. Per the germline V gene, CDR1 is SEHNR and CDR2 is FQNEAQ (reference sequence). The CDR3 consists of 13 residues. V lost 7 bases and J lost 3; bases outside the gene matches: 5. CDR3 DNA: TGTGCCAGCACTAGGACTAGCAGCTACGAGCAGTACTTC. Amino acids: CASTRTSSYEQYF.

The V and J genes are TRBV28 and TRBJ2-5; D unclear. The CDR3 is 13 amino acids. Deletions cut 4 bases from V and 0 bases from J, with 6 bases between. Per germline, CDR1 MDHEN and CDR2 SYDVKM. Here the CDR3 reads CASSSVDQETQYF. Here the CDR3 DNA reads TGTGCCAGCAGTTCAGTCGACCAAGAGACCCAGTACTTC. The full variable domain, rest sourced from reference TRBV28 and TRBJ2-5, is DVKVTQSSRYLVKRTGEKVFLECVQDMDHENMFWYRQDPGLGLRLIYFSYDVKMKEKGDIPEGYSVSREKKERFSLILESASTNQTSMYLCASSSVDQETQYFGPGTRLLVL.

The chain uses TRBV27 and TRBJ1-3; the match to TRBD1 covers 10 bases. The CDR3 runs 15 residues. Germline V CDR1 and CDR2: MNHEY, SMNVEV (reference sequence). V gave up 3 bases and J gave up 7 bases; unmatched junction bases: 6. The CDR3 region is CASSLAGQGRNTIYF. The CDR3, as DNA: TGTGCCAGCAGTTTGGCGGGACAGGGGAGGAACACCATATATTTT.

As concerns this clone: Relative to the germline gene, one junction end is altered; a read error may explain this. This same CDR3 is encoded by further DNA sequences in the sample. This chain uses TRBV14 with TRBJ2-7, with 8 bases fitting TRBD1. The CDR3 length is 13 residues. Per the germline V gene, CDR1 is SGHDN and CDR2 is FVKESK. The CDR3 coding sequence is TGCGCCAGCAGCCCAGGGGGCTTTTACGAGCAGTACTTC. Translated, it gives CASSPGGFYEQYF.

CDR3 sequence: CASSSPRGRTYEQYF. CDR3 DNA sequence: TGTGCCAGTAGTTCCCCAAGGGGGCGGACCTACGAGCAGTACTTC. The V call is TRBV19, the J call TRBJ2-7; 7 bases map to TRBD1. The germline gives CDR1 LNHDA, CDR2 SQIVND (reference sequence). The CDR3 sequence is 15 residues long. With 5 bases clipped from V and 2 bases from J, the junction kept 9 bases outside the gene matches.

This CDR3 is CASSEGRGVPSVRKQYF. In DNA, the CDR3 is TGTGCCAGCAGTGAAGGCAGGGGGGTCCCCTCCGTAAGAAAGCAGTACTTC. This chain joins TRBV6-1 and TRBJ2-7; a possible D gene is TRBD1 (7 bases). V gave up 1 base and J gave up 8 bases, with 24 bases separating them. This CDR3 spans 17 amino acids. Germline CDR1 and CDR2: MNHNS and SASEGT.

The J gene is TRBJ1-1, the V gene TRBV14; 9 nucleotides align to TRBD1. J lost 6 bases, V lost 5 bases, and 4 bases had no gene match. The CDR3 totals 13 residues. Germline V gene data show CDR1 as SGHDN and CDR2 as FVKESK. The CDR3 DNA reads TGTGCCAGCAGCTTTACAGGGGGCTCTGAAGCTTTCTTT. Protein: CASSFTGGSEAFF.

J is TRBJ1-1 and V is TRBV5-1; TRBD1 matches at 7 bases. CDR3 length: 17 residues. Germline V gene data show CDR1 as SGHRS and CDR2 as YFSETQ. The V segment lost 3 bases and the J segment 1 base; nucleotides outside the gene matches: 12. CDR3 DNA sequence: TGCGCCAGCAGCTCGACGACAGGGTTTACGGGGAACACTGAAGCTTTCTTT. Its protein is CASSSTTGFTGNTEAFF.

This chain joins TRBV6-5 and TRBJ1-1, with 11 bases identical to TRBD1. Per germline, CDR1 MNHEY and CDR2 SVGAGI. This CDR3 is 15 amino acids long. The trim removed 4 bases at V and 7 bases at J, leaving 8 bases unmatched. DNA for the CDR3: TGTGCCAGCAGTTTCCTGGACAGGGGGCTTGGTGAAGCTTTCTTT. Its translation is CASSFLDRGLGEAFF.

The chain couples TRBV19 to TRBJ2-7; TRBD1 aligns across 7 bases. This CDR3 region has 14 residues. V lost 3 bases, J lost 9 bases, and 11 bases stayed unmatched. Germline V gene data show CDR1 as LNHDA and CDR2 as SQIVND (reference sequence). CDR3 in amino acids: CASSISLGQPRQYF. CDR3 nucleotide sequence: TGTGCCAGTAGTATTTCCCTGGGACAGCCAAGGCAGTACTTC.

J is TRBJ1-2 and V is TRBV29-1; TRBD1 might be the D (5 bases). The CDR3 contains 12 residues. Trimming pared 7 bases from V and 2 bases from J, leaving 11 bases between. The germline gives CDR1 SQVTM, CDR2 ANQGSEA. Here the CDR3 reads CSAGRQNYGYTF. DNA for the CDR3: TGCAGCGCCGGCCGACAGAACTATGGCTACACCTTC.

The chain recombines TRBV15 with TRBJ2-3; D gene uncertain. The germline V gene has CDR1 LNHNV and CDR2 YYDKDF (reference sequence). V shed 0 bases and J shed 6 bases, with 7 bases lying between them. This CDR3 spans 13 amino acids. CDR3 nucleotide sequence: TGTGCCACCAGCAGAGATCTCTTGGATACGCAGTATTTT. It translates to CATSRDLLDTQYF.

The rearrangement links TRBV5-1 to TRBJ2-7, with TRBD2 as a possible D gene (6 bases). The CDR3 has 14 amino acids. Deletions cut 0 bases from V and 4 bases from J, with 11 bases between. The germline gives CDR1 SGHRS, CDR2 YFSETQ. The CDR3 nucleotides read TGCGCCAGCAGCTTGGGACGGAGGGGATACGAGCAGTACTTC. Translated, it gives CASSLGRRGYEQYF.

The V and J genes are TRBV5-6 and TRBJ2-3; D unresolved. The CDR3 sequence is 12 residues long. The germline CDR1 and CDR2 sequences are SGHDT and YYEEEE. Trimming cost V 1 base and J 6 bases, with 6 bases left between them. The CDR3 DNA is TGTGCCAGCAGCTTGTCGTTTGATACGCAGTATTTT. This translates into CASSLSFDTQYF.

V and J are TRBV4-1 and TRBJ1-5; D remains unclear. V was trimmed by 0 bases and J by 1 base, leaving 10 bases between them. CDR1 MGHRA and CDR2 YSYEKL come from the germline V gene. The CDR3 is made up of 16 amino acids. The CDR3 spells CASSQEAAASNQPQHF. CDR3 sequence (DNA): TGCGCCAGCAGCCAAGAGGCTGCCGCCAGCAATCAGCCCCAGCATTTT.

The chain employs TRBV5-1 and TRBJ2-2, with TRBD2 as a possible D gene (6 bases). Between the trimmed V and J ends, which lost 2 bases and 7 bases, there was a span of 15 bases. Germline V gives CDR1 SGHRS, CDR2 YFSETQ. This CDR3 region has 15 residues. The CDR3: CASSLLAVRGGELFF. Here the CDR3 DNA reads TGCGCCAGCAGCTTATTAGCGGTTAGAGGCGGGGAGCTGTTTTTT.

In DNA, the CDR3 is TGTGCCAGTACCATAATTCCGGGGGTCACTGAAGCTTTCTTT. Its protein is CASTIIPGVTEAFF. The chain employs TRBV19 and TRBJ1-1, with D maybe TRBD1 (5 bases). V was trimmed by 7 bases and J by 4 bases, leaving 16 bases between them. CDR3 size: 14 residues. CDR1 and CDR2 (germline): LNHDA, SQIVND (reference sequence).

The chain has TRBV2 and TRBJ2-7; 7 bases fit TRBD1. V dropped 7 bases and J dropped 4; count of bases not matched to a gene: 7. The CDR3 contains 13 residues. The germline gives CDR1 SNHLY, CDR2 FYNNEI. CDR3 residues: CASIDDREYEQYF. As DNA, the CDR3 is TGTGCCAGCATCGACGACAGGGAGTACGAGCAGTACTTC.

This rearrangement joins TRBV29-1 to TRBJ1-4; 7 positions agree with TRBD1. Trimming cost V 5 bases and J 7 bases; bases outside gene matches: 13. This CDR3 has 15 amino acids. Germline V lookup: CDR1 SQVTM, CDR2 ANQGSEA. In DNA form, the CDR3 reads TGCAGCGTTCGACTCGACAGGGCGTCTAGTGAAAAACTGTTTTTT. Translating gives CSVRLDRASSEKLFF.

Concerning this clone itself: The DNA is omitted, as the CDR3 cannot be located on it reliably, and the CDR3 follows TCRdb's listing. The V call is TRBV5-1, the J call TRBJ2-2; TRBD1, the table's D call, was not compared with the DNA. Germline V gene sequence: CDR1 SGHRS, CDR2 YFSETQ. Inclusive of both ends, the CDR3 amounts to 16 amino acids. The chain's CDR3 is CASSQTRQGTPGSCFF.

The chain recombines TRBV28 with TRBJ1-1, with unresolved D. With 6 bases removed from V and 7 bases from J, the gap between germline ends came to 12 bases. Germline CDR1 and CDR2: MDHEN and SYDVKM. CDR3 length: 12 residues. The DNA of the CDR3 is TGTGCCAGCAGCCAACAGAGGGTTGAAGCTTTCTTT. Its translation: CASSQQRVEAFF.

V gene TRBV5-5 combines with J gene TRBJ1-3; perhaps TRBD1 as D (6 bases). Germline V gene lookup returns CDR1 SGHKS and CDR2 YYEKEE (reference sequence). The V gene lost 4 bases and the J gene lost 0 bases, with 17 bases spanning the gap. This CDR3 is built from 17 residues. The CDR3 coding sequence is TGTGCCAGCAGCCGGTCGACAGGCCCGGGCTCTGGAAACACCATATATTTT. Translation gives CASSRSTGPGSGNTIYF. The variable domain in full, completed from reference TRBV5-5 and TRBJ1-3, reads DAGVTQSPTHLIKTRGQQVTLRCSPISGHKSVSWYQQVLGQGPQFIFQYYEKEERGRGNFPDRFSARQFPNYSSELNVNALLLGDSALYLCASSRSTGPGSGNTIYFGEGSWLTVV.

V is TRBV19 and J is TRBJ2-5; the D gene is possibly TRBD2 (6 bases). The CDR3 consists of 14 residues. Trimming stripped 6 bases from V and 11 bases from J, with 22 bases between. Germline loops: CDR1 LNHDA, CDR2 SQIVND (reference sequence). CDR3 protein: CASSLSTTWEEQYF. The CDR3 DNA reads as TGTGCCAGTAGCCTCTCGACAACTTGGGAGGAGCAGTACTTC.

The V and J genes are TRBV5-1 and TRBJ2-3; D remains ambiguous. Trimming stripped 3 bases from V and 4 bases from J, with 12 bases between. The CDR3 runs 14 residues. Germline V CDR1 and CDR2: SGHRS, YFSETQ. CDR3 nucleotide sequence: TGCGCCAGCAGCTCCAGACCAGGCGCAGATACGCAGTATTTT. Encoded protein: CASSSRPGADTQYF. Based on the CDR3 plus reference TRBV5-1 and TRBJ2-3, the full variable domain is KAGVTQTPRYLIKTRGQQVTLSCSPISGHRSVSWYQQTPGQGLQFLFEYFSETQRNKGNFPGRFSGRQFSNSRSEMNVSTLELGDSALYLCASSSRPGADTQYFGPGTRLTVL.

The chain carries TRBV18 and TRBJ2-7; 7 bases are a match to TRBD2. The CDR3 has 15 amino acids. Germline CDR1 reads KGHSH; CDR2 reads LQKENI. After removal of 0 bases from V and 6 bases from J, the junction contained 8 bases not matched to a gene. DNA of the CDR3: TGTGCCAGCTCACCACCGGGAGGGAAAATCGGCGAGCAGTACTTC. Its translation is CASSPPGGKIGEQYF.